This T cell receptor (beta chain) was recovered during a study of prognosis after radiotherapy for stage I lung cancer. Two-round multiplex PCR amplified TCR beta CDR3 from genomic DNA. Specific primers for each TRBV and TRBJ gene were what first-round PCR used. TCRdb recomputed calls from the multiplex PCR reads with MiXCR, one row per CDR3 protein. The sample consists of 17,000 or so distinct CDR3 sequences, approximately 30% of them appearing once. At least ten counts were recorded for this clonotype. CDR1 is MNHEY and CDR2 is SVGEGT in the germline V gene. This CDR3 spans 15 amino acids. Unmatched junction bases numbered 9, after V lost 3 bases and J lost 5 bases.

The receptor was isolated from a donor over 45 with non-small cell lung cancer. This specimen consisted of PBMCs, obtained before or after stereotactic body radiation therapy (not recorded which). V and J are TRBV6-2 or TRBV6-3 and TRBJ2-5, with 7 bases lining up with TRBD1. This CDR3 is CASSYLGGRGETQYF. Here the CDR3 DNA reads TGTGCCAGCAGTTATTTAGGGGGCCGCGGGGAGACCCAGTACTTC.